These 23 T cell receptor beta chains share one sample of origin, sequenced in a study of shared clonotypes between healthy human individuals. TCRdb's copy holds only in-frame clones and misses some; the assay was immunoSEQ multiplex PCR. Here the sample spans approximately 1.5 million clones, nearly 99% being singletons. Material: naive CD4+ T cells sorted from blood. Regarding subset: CD45RA+ positively selected. The receptors stem from a man aged 25 to 40 in good health.

As concerns this clone: Other nucleotide sequences from this sample produce the same CDR3. The V and J genes are TRBV18 and TRBJ2-7; D possibly corresponds to TRBD1 (6 bases). The CDR3 contains 14 residues. The germline gives CDR1 KGHSH, CDR2 LQKENI. Deletions cut 2 bases from V and 0 bases from J, with 8 bases between. CDR3 sequence: CASSPDRSSYEQYF. In nucleotides, the CDR3 is TGTGCCAGCTCACCAGACAGGAGCTCCTACGAGCAGTACTTC.

The DNA of the CDR3 is TGTGCCAGCAGCTTGGTCCCATCGGGTTTCCCCTACGAGCAGTACTTC. It specifies CASSLVPSGFPYEQYF. This sequence joins TRBV5-6 and TRBJ2-7, with D hard to call. This CDR3 is built from 16 residues. Trimming pared 0 bases from V and 2 bases from J, leaving 15 bases between. The germline CDR1 and CDR2 sequences are SGHDT and YYEEEE.

V and J are TRBV19 and TRBJ2-7; weak D call: TRBD1 (5 bases). Looked up from germline, CDR1 is LNHDA and CDR2 is SQIVND (reference sequence). The CDR3 spans 14 residues. V was pared by 3 bases and J by 3 bases, with 12 bases between. DNA of the CDR3: TGTGCCAGTAGTATTGGACAAAACAGCTACGAGCAGTACTTC. Amino acid sequence: CASSIGQNSYEQYF.

On this clone itself: The sample holds other DNA sequences that translate to the same CDR3. This sequence joins TRBV5-1 and TRBJ2-7; 9 bases align to TRBD2. J was trimmed by 0 bases and V by 5 bases; bases with no gene match: 3. CDR3 length: 14 residues. The germline CDR1 and CDR2 sequences are SGHRS and YFSETQ. CDR3 region: CASSFSGSSYEQYF. The CDR3 nucleotides read TGCGCCAGCAGTTTTAGCGGGAGCTCCTACGAGCAGTACTTC. Using reference TRBV5-1 and TRBJ2-7 for the parts outside the CDR3, the full variable domain is KAGVTQTPRYLIKTRGQQVTLSCSPISGHRSVSWYQQTPGQGLQFLFEYFSETQRNKGNFPGRFSGRQFSNSRSEMNVSTLELGDSALYLCASSFSGSSYEQYFGPGTRLTVT.

This clone was detected only once. This chain joins TRBV5-6 and TRBJ2-3, with 7 bases fitting TRBD2. With V trimmed by 5 bases and J by 2 bases, 11 bases remained unmatched. The CDR3 spans 16 residues. CDR1 and CDR2 from the germline V gene are SGHDT and YYEEEE. The DNA for the CDR3 is TGTGCCAGCAGTCGGGAGCCAGCGGGGCTCACAGATACGCAGTATTTT. The encoded protein is CASSREPAGLTDTQYF.

The chain is built from TRBV18 and TRBJ2-3; 10 bases map to TRBD2. Trimming cost V 1 base and J 6 bases; bases outside gene matches: 7. The CDR3 spans 16 residues. Per the germline V gene, CDR1 is KGHSH and CDR2 is LQKENI. The CDR3 spells CASSPRASGSEDTQYF. CDR3 in DNA: TGTGCCAGCTCACCACGGGCTAGCGGGAGTGAGGATACGCAGTATTTT.

The rearrangement joins TRBV11-3 to TRBJ2-7, with 10 bases lining up with TRBD1. With 6 bases clipped from V and 2 bases from J, the junction kept 10 bases outside the gene matches. Per germline, CDR1 SGHNT and CDR2 YENEEA. The CDR3 is 16 amino acids. The CDR3 region has the DNA TGTGCCAGCAGTTATACCGACAGGGGGCACCCCTACGAGCAGTACTTC. This codes for CASSYTDRGHPYEQYF.

This chain connects TRBV6-5 to TRBJ2-2; D is undetermined. Germline V CDR1 and CDR2: MNHEY, SVGAGI. Trimming cost V 0 bases and J 4 bases, with 12 bases left between them. The CDR3 totals 16 residues. The CDR3 coding sequence is TGTGCCAGCAGTTACTCGGGTCCTTGGGGCACCGGGGAGCTGTTTTTT. Translating it yields CASSYSGPWGTGELFF.

The chain employs TRBV6-5 and TRBJ1-2; a possible D gene is TRBD1 (6 bases). V dropped 2 bases and J dropped 6 bases, with 13 bases sitting between them. CDR1 and CDR2 (germline): MNHEY, SVGAGI. CDR3 length: 14 residues. This CDR3 is CASSYARGEDGYTF. The CDR3 coding sequence is TGTGCCAGCAGTTACGCCAGGGGAGAAGATGGCTACACCTTC.

The CDR3 protein is CASTRQGIFNEQFF. DNA for the CDR3: TGTGCCAGCACCCGACAGGGTATTTTTAATGAGCAGTTCTTC. The chain carries TRBV2 and TRBJ2-1; 7 bases align to TRBD1. Per germline, CDR1 SNHLY and CDR2 FYNNEI. The length of the CDR3 is 14 residues. Losses at the gene ends were 7 bases for V and 7 bases for J; bases not matched to a gene: 10.

This clone was seen once. Other DNA sequences in the same sample also yield this CDR3. The V gene is TRBV6-6, the J gene TRBJ1-5; D call uncertain. V was trimmed by 0 bases and J by 4 bases, leaving 4 bases between them. The CDR3 has 13 amino acids. CDR1 MNHNY and CDR2 SVGAGI come from the germline V gene (reference sequence). The CDR3 DNA is TGTGCCAGCAGTTACTCTAGTAATCAGCCCCAGCATTTT. This sequence encodes CASSYSSNQPQHF.

J is TRBJ2-2 and V is TRBV9; 7 bases line up with TRBD1. V gave up 4 bases and J gave up 7 bases; unmatched junction bases: 4. This CDR3 is built from 13 residues. Germline V gives CDR1 SGDLS, CDR2 YYNGEE. DNA of the CDR3: TGTGCCAGCAGCCCGGGGACAGTCGGGGAGCTGTTTTTT. This translates into CASSPGTVGELFF. Looking up the rest from reference TRBV9 and TRBJ2-2 gives the full variable domain: DSGVTQTPKHLITATGQRVTLRCSPRSGDLSVYWYQQSLDQGLQFLIQYYNGEERAKGNILERFSAQQFPDLHSELNLSSLELGDSALYFCASSPGTVGELFFGEGSRLTVL.

The V gene is TRBV11-2, the J gene TRBJ2-2; 8 bases are a match to TRBD1. From germline, CDR1 is SGHAT and CDR2 FQNNGV. The CDR3 spans 19 residues. After removal of 5 bases from V and 7 bases from J, the junction contained 21 bases not matched to a gene. DNA of the CDR3: TGTGCCAGCAGCCGATCCCTTGGGCTAACAGGGGGAGTGGGCGGGGAGCTGTTTTTT. Amino acids: CASSRSLGLTGGVGGELFF.

The rearrangement links TRBV18 to TRBJ1-2; 7 nucleotides align to TRBD1. This CDR3 spans 14 amino acids. CDR1 and CDR2 from the germline V gene are KGHSH and LQKENI. The V gene end was trimmed by 4 bases and the J gene end by 6 bases; junction bases not matched to a gene: 8. CDR3 region: CASSRGGRANGYTF. The CDR3 DNA reads as TGTGCCAGCTCACGAGGGGGCAGGGCTAATGGCTACACCTTC.

The rearrangement links TRBV6-1 to TRBJ2-7; D may be TRBD1 (6 bases). This CDR3 contains 14 residues. CDR1 MNHNS and CDR2 SASEGT come from the germline V gene. V gave up 3 bases and J gave up 3 bases, with 12 bases separating them. The CDR3 DNA sequence: TGTGCCAGCAGTGAGACCAGGGGAAGCTACGAGCAGTACTTC. Its protein product is CASSETRGSYEQYF.

The V gene is TRBV9, the J gene TRBJ2-2; 9 bases align to TRBD2. Germline V gives CDR1 SGDLS, CDR2 YYNGEE. Trimming at V came to 3 bases and at J to 3 bases, leaving 6 bases not matched to a gene. The CDR3 runs 16 residues. DNA for the CDR3: TGTGCCAGCAGCGCCGGGACTAGCCGATACACCGGGGAGCTGTTTTTT. It codes for CASSAGTSRYTGELFF.

The V call is TRBV5-4, the J call TRBJ2-3; the D gene could be TRBD1 or TRBD2 (7 bases each). Trimming removed 2 bases from V and 5 bases from J, with 15 bases in between. This CDR3 region has 15 residues. CDR1 is SGHNT and CDR2 is YYREEE in the germline V gene (reference sequence). The CDR3 is CASSLPTGRGDTQYF. The CDR3 nucleotides read TGTGCCAGCAGCTTACCGACAGGGAGGGGAGATACGCAGTATTTT.

The chain recombines TRBV7-9 with TRBJ2-7; D call uncertain. The CDR3 has 15 amino acids. With 4 bases removed from V and 2 bases from J, the gap between germline ends came to 15 bases. CDR1 is SEHNR and CDR2 is FQNEAQ in the germline V gene (reference sequence). CDR3 residues: CASSSDLGLAYEQYF. The CDR3 coding sequence is TGTGCCAGCAGCTCAGATCTCGGATTGGCCTACGAGCAGTACTTC. The full variable domain, rest sourced from reference TRBV7-9 and TRBJ2-7, is DTGVSQNPRHKITKRGQNVTFRCDPISEHNRLYWYRQTLGQGPEFLTYFQNEAQLEKSRLLSDRFSAERPKGSFSTLEIQRTEQGDSAMYLCASSSDLGLAYEQYFGPGTRLTVT.

Concerning this clone itself: Other DNA sequences from this sample encode an identical CDR3 as well. V and J are TRBV29-1 and TRBJ2-7; 15 positions agree with TRBD2. Germline V gives CDR1 SQVTM, CDR2 ANQGSEA. The CDR3 runs 13 residues. The V segment lost 6 bases and the J segment 7 bases; nucleotides outside the gene matches: 4. CDR3 amino acids: CSVTGLAGGEQYF. CDR3 DNA: TGCAGCGTCACAGGACTAGCGGGAGGGGAGCAGTACTTC.

The genes are TRBV6-5 and TRBJ2-7, with D unresolved. Germline loops: CDR1 MNHEY, CDR2 SVGAGI. The ends were cut back, 1 base at V and 13 bases at J, with 20 bases in the middle. This CDR3 contains 14 residues. The CDR3 here is CASSYLLSSGRTYF. CDR3 in DNA: TGTGCCAGCAGTTACTTGCTATCGAGTGGCAGGACCTACTTC.

The gene calls are TRBV19 and TRBJ2-1; TRBD1 matches 7 bases. The V segment lost 1 base and the J segment 4 bases; nucleotides outside the gene matches: 4. Germline-derived CDR1 and CDR2 are LNHDA and SQIVND (reference sequence). The CDR3 is 15 amino acids. CDR3 amino acids: CASSIVGGKYNEQFF. The CDR3 region has the DNA TGTGCCAGTAGTATAGTAGGGGGCAAGTACAATGAGCAGTTCTTC.

This chain uses TRBV6-6 with TRBJ1-5; no reliable D call. CDR1 is MNHNY, CDR2 SVGAGI, per germline (reference sequence). Trimming stripped 3 bases from V and 0 bases from J, with 9 bases between. The CDR3 totals 15 residues. CDR3 in DNA: TGTGCCAGCAGTTATCGGGAGGCTAGCAATCAGCCCCAGCATTTT. This codes for CASSYREASNQPQHF.

This clone was found once. The rearrangement joins TRBV10-2 to TRBJ2-5, with D unresolved. Trimming took off 2 bases at V and 5 bases at J, with 15 bases between the two ends. Germline V gene sequence: CDR1 WSHSY, CDR2 SAAADI. The CDR3 runs 15 residues. The CDR3 DNA reads as TGCGCCAGCAGTGAGGTCGGCGGTTCCCGGGAGACCCAGTACTTC. Protein: CASSEVGGSRETQYF.